This T cell receptor beta chain was found in a study of blood T cell repertoires in COVID-19. Method: immunoSEQ multiplex PCR; TCRdb's copy keeps in-frame clones and lacks some. Of fewer than 110,000 clones in the sample, over 65% were seen once. V lost 6 bases and J 0 bases, leaving 9 bases between the germline ends. The CDR3 has 13 residues. Sequenced sample: peripheral blood. The rearrangement links TRBV12-3 or TRBV12-4 to TRBJ2-7; D is possibly TRBD2 (5 bases). The sequence was collected from a human donor in a cohort sampled during active COVID-19. Here the CDR3 DNA reads TGTGCCAGCAGGAGGGAGAGCTCCTACGAGCAGTACTTC. Translated: CASRRESSYEQYF.